The rows below give T cell receptor beta chains drawn from one sample of a study of lymphopenia after photon versus proton radiotherapy. This table comes from immunoSEQ multiplex PCR, and its TCRdb copy is limited to in-frame clones, with some not included. The table has approximately 29,000 clones, about 87% seen once; the top ten hold about 14%. Sequenced material: peripheral blood, taken from a patient treated with proton-based radiotherapy. The receptors shown here come from a woman aged 65 to 85 with pancreatic cancer. The CDR3 runs from the conserved cysteine through the conserved F or W. Each record gives: clone size, V gene, D gene, J gene, CDR3 DNA, CDR3 protein. The D gene is left open where the match is weak. Some rows have no size entry. The others give once, few or many, or a class for an expanded clone.

size: .
V: TRBV10-2
D: .
J: TRBJ2-7
DNA: TGCGCCAGCAGTGTTCCGGGACACAACTACGAGCAGTACTTC
CDR3: CASSVPGHNYEQYF

size: .
V: TRBV15
D: TRBD2
J: TRBJ2-2
DNA: TGTGCCACCAGCAGAGCCGGGACTAGTAGTCCCGGGGAGCTGTTTTTT
CDR3: CATSRAGTSSPGELFF

size: few
V: TRBV19
D: TRBD2
J: TRBJ2-7
DNA: TGTGCCAGTAGTACCGGGACTAGTAACTACGAGCAGTACTTC
CDR3: CASSTGTSNYEQYF

size: .
V: TRBV6-6
D: .
J: TRBJ1-5
DNA: TGTGCCAGCGATGGGGGGGCTGGCAATCAGCCCCAGCATTTT
CDR3: CASDGGAGNQPQHF

size: .
V: TRBV9
D: .
J: TRBJ2-1
DNA: TGTGCCAGCAGCGACGAGTATTTCGGTGAGCAGTTCTTC
CDR3: CASSDEYFGEQFF

size: .
V: TRBV7-2
D: TRBD1
J: TRBJ2-2
DNA: TGTGCCAGCAGCTCCGGGACAGGGGTGGATGCCGGGGAGCTGTTTTTT
CDR3: CASSSGTGVDAGELFF

size: .
V: TRBV5-1
D: .
J: TRBJ2-3
DNA: TGCGCCAGCAGCTTGGGGGGCTTCAGCACAGATACGCAGTATTTT
CDR3: CASSLGGFSTDTQYF

size: .
V: TRBV7-8
D: .
J: TRBJ2-1
DNA: TGTGCCAGCAGCTTAGTGGCGGGATCATGGGAGAGCTCCTACAATGAGCAGTTCTTC
CDR3: CASSLVAGSWESSYNEQFF

size: once
V: TRBV11-2
D: TRBD2
J: TRBJ2-5
DNA: TGTGCCAGCAGCTTATCTCGCGGGGGGGTGGAGACCCAGTACTTC
CDR3: CASSLSRGGVETQYF

size: once
V: TRBV11-3
D: .
J: TRBJ2-7
DNA: TGTGCCAGCAGCTTAGGATCGGCGTACGAGCAGTACTTC
CDR3: CASSLGSAYEQYF

size: .
V: TRBV28
D: TRBD1
J: TRBJ2-7
DNA: TGTGCCAGCAGATCAGAGACAGGGAGTTACGAGCAGTACTTC
CDR3: CASRSETGSYEQYF

size: .
V: TRBV25-1
D: .
J: TRBJ2-3
DNA: TGTGCCAGCAGTGACGACAGGGGAGGGACAGATACGCAGTATTTT
CDR3: CASSDDRGGTDTQYF

size: .
V: TRBV27
D: .
J: TRBJ1-2
DNA: TGTGCCAGCAGTTCATCAACCTCGGGATTTATTAACTATGGCTACACCTTC
CDR3: CASSSSTSGFINYGYTF

size: .
V: TRBV7-2
D: .
J: TRBJ1-2
DNA: TGTGCCAGCAGCTTAGGGGCAACAGGTGGCTACACCTTC
CDR3: CASSLGATGGYTF

size: .
V: TRBV5-1
D: TRBD2
J: TRBJ2-1
DNA: TGCGCCAGCAGCTTAGCGGGACGGCGTAATGAGCAGTTCTTC
CDR3: CASSLAGRRNEQFF

size: few
V: TRBV4-3
D: .
J: TRBJ2-3
DNA: TGCGCCAGCAGTATGGGTCGCGGAGCCTACACAGATACGCAGTATTTT
CDR3: CASSMGRGAYTDTQYF

size: once
V: TRBV7-2
D: .
J: TRBJ1-4
DNA: TGTGCCAGCAGCTTACAGCCTATGGACACTTCTGAAAAACTGTTTTTT
CDR3: CASSLQPMDTSEKLFF

size: .
V: TRBV7-9
D: .
J: TRBJ1-1
DNA: TGTGCCAGCAGCTTTGGGGGCAGGGACACTGAAGCTTTCTTT
CDR3: CASSFGGRDTEAFF

size: few
V: TRBV15
D: .
J: TRBJ2-1
DNA: TGTGCCACCAGCAGTGACGTGAGCTCCTACAATGAGCAGTTCTTC
CDR3: CATSSDVSSYNEQFF

size: .
V: TRBV9
D: TRBD1
J: TRBJ1-1
DNA: TGTGCCAGCAGCGTATGGGAGACAGGGACGAACACTGAAGCTTTCTTT
CDR3: CASSVWETGTNTEAFF

size: .
V: TRBV5-1
D: .
J: TRBJ2-7
DNA: TGCGCCAGCAGCTTGGACAGGGCAGGCGAGCAGTACTTC
CDR3: CASSLDRAGEQYF

size: .
V: TRBV18
D: .
J: TRBJ2-7
DNA: TGTGCCAGCTCACCAATCCCCCACGAGCAGTACTTC
CDR3: CASSPIPHEQYF

size: .
V: TRBV6-1
D: TRBD2
J: TRBJ2-4
DNA: TGTGCCAGCAGTGATCGTAGCTCGGGGGGGAACATTCAGTACTTC
CDR3: CASSDRSSGGNIQYF

size: .
V: TRBV19
D: .
J: TRBJ2-6
DNA: TGTGCCAGTAGTGTATTTGCTGGGGCCAACGTCCTGACTTTC
CDR3: CASSVFAGANVLTF

size: once
V: TRBV6-6
D: .
J: TRBJ2-1
DNA: TGTGCCAGCAGTTACGTCCGGGGTAGTATCGATGAGCAGTTCTTC
CDR3: CASSYVRGSIDEQFF

size: .
V: TRBV7-6
D: .
J: TRBJ2-3
DNA: TGTGCCAGCAGCTATAGCCCCACCGCGGCTAGCGCTCAAGGCACAGATACGCAGTATTTT
CDR3: CASSYSPTAASAQGTDTQYF

size: .
V: TRBV10-3
D: .
J: TRBJ2-2
DNA: TGTGCCATCAGTGTAGTCGGGGTTGACACCGGGGAGCTGTTTTTT
CDR3: CAISVVGVDTGELFF

size: .
V: TRBV28
D: .
J: TRBJ2-2
DNA: TGTGCCAGCAGTTCCGGGAGTCGGGAGCTGTTTTTT
CDR3: CASSSGSRELFF

size: .
V: TRBV2
D: TRBD2
J: TRBJ2-1
DNA: TGTGCCAGCAGTTTGCGACTAGCGGGAGCCTACAATGAGCAGTTCTTC
CDR3: CASSLRLAGAYNEQFF

size: .
V: TRBV5-1
D: .
J: TRBJ2-1
DNA: TGCGCCAGCAGCTTGGATGGACAGCCCTACAATGAGCAGTTCTTC
CDR3: CASSLDGQPYNEQFF

size: .
V: TRBV6-5
D: TRBD2
J: TRBJ2-1
DNA: TGTGCCAGCAGTTACACTAGCGGGAGTCAGTTCTTC
CDR3: CASSYTSGSQFF

size: .
V: TRBV7-2
D: .
J: TRBJ1-2
DNA: TGTGCCAGCAGCTACGACGGCGACAGCTATGGCTACACCTTC
CDR3: CASSYDGDSYGYTF

size: .
V: TRBV28
D: TRBD1
J: TRBJ1-2
DNA: TGTGCCAGCAGTCCGGACAGGTTCTATGGCTACACCTTC
CDR3: CASSPDRFYGYTF

size: .
V: TRBV19
D: TRBD2
J: TRBJ2-1
DNA: TGTGCCAGTAGTATAAAATCAGCGGGACCGTCCCCTGAGCAGTTCTTC
CDR3: CASSIKSAGPSPEQFF

size: .
V: TRBV6-5
D: .
J: TRBJ1-5
DNA: TGTGCCAGCGGAGACAGAAATCAGCCCCAGCATTTT
CDR3: CASGDRNQPQHF

size: .
V: TRBV28
D: TRBD1
J: TRBJ2-3
DNA: TGTGCCAGCAGTCCATACTCCGGGACAGATACAGATACGCAGTATTTT
CDR3: CASSPYSGTDTDTQYF

size: .
V: TRBV7-2
D: TRBD2
J: TRBJ2-3
DNA: TGTGCCAGCAGCCCCGAGGGCGGGAGGGCCGGTGAAACAGATACGCAGTATTTT
CDR3: CASSPEGGRAGETDTQYF

size: .
V: TRBV4-3
D: TRBD1
J: TRBJ1-2
DNA: TGCGCCAGCAGCCAACTCAGGACAGGGCAATATGGCTACACCTTC
CDR3: CASSQLRTGQYGYTF

size: .
V: TRBV27
D: TRBD2
J: TRBJ2-1
DNA: TGTGCCAGCAGTTTCAATAGCGGGGTCTCCTACAATGAGCAGTTCTTC
CDR3: CASSFNSGVSYNEQFF

size: .
V: TRBV7-2
D: .
J: TRBJ2-4
DNA: TGTGCCAGCAGCTTAGCTGGTGGGGCCCTCAAAAACATTCAGTACTTC
CDR3: CASSLAGGALKNIQYF

size: .
V: TRBV4-2
D: .
J: TRBJ2-5
DNA: TGTGCCAGCAGCCAAGACGAGGTTTGGGCGGTCCAAGAGACCCAGTACTTC
CDR3: CASSQDEVWAVQETQYF

size: .
V: TRBV10-3
D: .
J: TRBJ2-6
DNA: TGTGCCATCGGGATAAACGGGGCCAACGTCCTGACTTTC
CDR3: CAIGINGANVLTF

size: .
V: TRBV11-3
D: .
J: TRBJ1-1
DNA: TGTGCCAGCAGCTTCGGGGAGCAATTTGAAGCTTTCTTT
CDR3: CASSFGEQFEAFF